The 15 T cell receptor beta chains below all came from one sample that was sequenced in a study of blood T cells in healthy people across ages. A second PCR of 7 to 11 cycles used a sample-barcoded 5' primer and a J-beta primer mix. TCRdb processed the 5' RACE reads anew with MiXCR; each CDR3 protein has one entry. The sample has around 1,500,000 distinct CDR3 sequences; 25% to 30% are singletons. Sequences were obtained from blood. These receptors were collected from a woman younger than 45 in good health.

The chain is built from TRBV20-1 and TRBJ2-1; TRBD1 might be the D (6 bases). The CDR3 sequence is 14 residues long. The V and J ends lost 0 bases and 8 bases respectively, with 14 bases between them. Germline V gene data show CDR1 as DFQATT and CDR2 as SNEGSKA (reference sequence). Here the CDR3 DNA reads TGCAGTGCTAGAGATGGGGGCAGGGTAGATGAGCAGTTCTTC. Amino acid sequence: CSARDGGRVDEQFF.

CDR3 sequence: CASSLMGSGVAGELFF. The DNA of the CDR3 is TGTGCCAGCAGCTTAATGGGGAGCGGGGTGGCCGGGGAGCTGTTTTTT. This chain joins TRBV7-2 and TRBJ2-2; 7 bases agree with TRBD2. The CDR3 runs to 16 residues. Germline V gene data show CDR1 as SGHTA and CDR2 as FQGNSA. V trimming: 2 bases; J trimming: 6 bases; junction bases outside the gene matches: 9.

The genes are TRBV7-2 and TRBJ2-3; TRBD1 matches 9 bases. This CDR3 spans 19 amino acids. V trimming: 2 bases; J trimming: 5 bases; junction bases outside the gene matches: 17. Germline V gene sequence: CDR1 SGHTA, CDR2 FQGNSA. The DNA for the CDR3 is TGTGCCAGCAGCTTAACCGGACAGGGGACGGGTCCGATCGGAGATACGCAGTATTTT. Amino acid sequence: CASSLTGQGTGPIGDTQYF.

As for this clonotype: Just one base apart from a much larger clone, this may be a read error. The chain employs TRBV10-3 and TRBJ2-5, with a tentative D call TRBD2 (5 bases). The J call is doubtful: the DNA matches TRBJ2-7 better. The germline CDR1 and CDR2 sequences are ENHRY and SYGVKD. The CDR3 loop spans 17 amino acids. CDR3 protein: CAISGGTGGRITYEQYF. CDR3 nucleotide sequence: TGTGCCATCAGTGGAGGTACTGGCGGGCGGATAACCTACGAGCAGTACTTC.

This clonotype was seen at least ten times. The chain couples TRBV6-2 or TRBV6-3 to TRBJ2-5; D gene ambiguous. Trimming took 5 bases from V and 6 from J, leaving 16 bases between them. This CDR3 region has 14 residues. CDR1 and CDR2 from the germline V gene are MNHEY and SVGEGT. CDR3 DNA: TGTGCCAGCAGTCTAGGAATTCACGGACAGACCCAGTACTTC. It is translated as CASSLGIHGQTQYF.

This clonotype was detected many times. The rearrangement uses TRBV12-3 or TRBV12-4 and TRBJ2-1, with D possibly being TRBD2 (6 bases). V shed 5 bases and J shed 9 bases, with 14 bases lying between them. The CDR3 contains 13 residues. In DNA, the CDR3 is TGTGCCAGCAGTCTTACTAGCCCCGGTGAGCAGTTCTTC. Its translation is CASSLTSPGEQFF.

The chain has TRBV18 and TRBJ1-5; 7 bases match TRBD1. Trimming cost V 3 bases and J 1 base; bases outside gene matches: 6. This CDR3 spans 16 amino acids. CDR1 KGHSH and CDR2 LQKENI come from the germline V gene. The CDR3 DNA is TGTGCCAGCTCACCGCCTGACAGGGCGAGCAATCAGCCCCAGCATTTT. Translation: CASSPPDRASNQPQHF.

This clonotype was seen a handful of times. The CDR3 bases are TGTGCCACCAGTGACCGGATCAGGGGGCTTGTCACAGATACGCAGTATTTT. This encodes CATSDRIRGLVTDTQYF. This rearrangement joins TRBV24-1 to TRBJ2-3, with 8 bases lining up with TRBD1. J lost 2 bases, V lost 4 bases, and 10 bases had no gene match. The CDR3 consists of 17 residues. CDR1 is KGHDR, CDR2 SFDVKD, per germline.

The gene calls are TRBV15 and TRBJ1-2; D is ambiguous. The CDR3 contains 13 residues. Per germline, CDR1 LNHNV and CDR2 YYDKDF (reference sequence). Trimming took 1 base from V and 4 from J, leaving 7 bases between them. CDR3 residues: CATSRAPGYGYTF. The CDR3, as DNA: TGTGCCACCAGCAGAGCACCGGGCTATGGCTACACCTTC.

This clonotype came up many times. This chain connects TRBV9 to TRBJ2-1, with 10 bases matching TRBD2. The CDR3 is 14 amino acids. Germline values: CDR1 SGDLS, CDR2 YYNGEE. With 7 bases clipped from V and 7 bases from J, the junction kept 8 bases outside the gene matches. DNA of the CDR3: TGTGCCAGCGATTCGGGACTAGCGCTAAATGAGCAGTTCTTC. This sequence encodes CASDSGLALNEQFF.

This clonotype occurred a few times. The chain couples TRBV5-1 to TRBJ2-2; D gene uncertain. V dropped 4 bases and J dropped 7 bases, with 11 bases sitting between them. There are 13 residues in the CDR3. Germline V gene data show CDR1 as SGHRS and CDR2 as YFSETQ. As DNA, the CDR3 is TGCGCCAGCAGCGCGATGGGCAGCGGGGAGCTGTTTTTT. Its protein product is CASSAMGSGELFF.

At least ten counts were recorded for this clonotype. This chain uses TRBV21-1 with TRBJ2-7; no check of the table's D call, TRBD1, against the DNA was made. TRBV21-1 is a recognized pseudogene. The length of the CDR3 is 13 residues. The CDR3 spells CASSMVRGYEQYF. The CDR3 DNA reads TGTGCCAGCAGCATGGTCAGGGGTTACGAGCAGTACTTC.

This clonotype was recorded only once. V and J are TRBV6-5 and TRBJ2-1; a possible D gene is TRBD2 (5 bases). Trimming pared 6 bases from V and 6 bases from J, leaving 15 bases between. Germline assignment: CDR1 MNHEY and CDR2 SVGAGI. The CDR3 runs to 14 residues. This chain's CDR3 is CASSPPGSPNEQFF. CDR3 nucleotides: TGTGCCAGCAGCCCCCCGGGGTCCCCCAATGAGCAGTTCTTC.

Of note for this clonotype: A much larger clone differs from this one at a single base, so this may be a read error. The genes are TRBV7-9 and TRBJ2-1; D not resolved. The germline V gene encodes CDR1 SEHNR and CDR2 FQNEAQ (reference sequence). V gave up 4 bases and J gave up 5 bases, with 9 bases separating them. The CDR3 is made up of 13 amino acids. The CDR3 DNA sequence: TGTGCCAGCAGCTCAGTCGCGGACAATGAGCAGTTCTTC. It translates to CASSSVADNEQFF.

This clonotype was observed at least ten times. The gene calls are TRBV29-1 and TRBJ2-7; tentative D call: TRBD2 (5 bases). V was pared by 4 bases and J by 3 bases, with 10 bases between. The CDR3 spans 12 residues. Germline assignment: CDR1 SQVTM and CDR2 ANQGSEA. This CDR3 is CSVALDYYEQYF. The CDR3 DNA sequence: TGCAGCGTTGCCCTCGACTACTACGAGCAGTACTTC.